These 21 T cell receptor beta chains were all obtained from the same sample, sequenced in a study of T cell repertoires in cytomegalovirus infection. TCRdb processed the reads anew with MiXCR; each CDR3 protein has one entry. Of about 110,000 distinct CDR3 sequences in the sample, roughly a tenth were seen once. Their antigens remain unidentified. The specimen was PBMCs, sequenced either directly or after in vitro stimulation (not recorded which). The receptors stem from a human donor in good health (CMV status not recorded). Some clones in this sample may be carry-over from other donors' samples.

This clonotype was seen at least ten times. The chain links TRBV7-9 to TRBJ2-1, with 7 bases fitting TRBD1. The CDR3 extends over 16 amino acids. Per germline, CDR1 SEHNR and CDR2 FQNEAQ (reference sequence). V lost 4 bases to trimming and J lost 8 bases; unmatched junction nucleotides: 14. The CDR3: CASSSGQDIRSDEQFF. CDR3 sequence (DNA): TGTGCCAGCAGCTCTGGACAGGACATTCGGAGTGATGAGCAGTTCTTC.

This clonotype was seen ten or more times. V and J are TRBV7-9 and TRBJ2-1; tentative D call: TRBD1 (6 bases). The germline gives CDR1 SEHNR, CDR2 FQNEAQ (reference sequence). Between the trimmed V and J ends, which lost 2 bases and 0 bases, there was a span of 14 bases. The CDR3 sequence is 17 residues long. CDR3 protein: CASSLLQTGVSYNEQFF. The CDR3 DNA reads as TGTGCCAGCAGCTTACTACAGACAGGAGTCTCCTACAATGAGCAGTTCTTC.

This clonotype was found many times. The V and J genes are TRBV7-2 and TRBJ2-2, with D tentatively TRBD2 (7 bases). V gave up 5 bases and J gave up 7 bases, with 23 bases separating them. The CDR3 contains 17 residues. Germline V gives CDR1 SGHTA, CDR2 FQGNSA. This CDR3 is CASSQRLRGAGGGELFF. DNA for the CDR3: TGTGCCAGCAGCCAAAGACTCCGGGGGGCCGGGGGCGGGGAGCTGTTTTTT.

This clonotype came up many times. V gene TRBV28 combines with J gene TRBJ1-1, with D uncertain. The V and J ends lost 4 bases and 1 base respectively, with 22 bases between them. The V gene's germline CDR1 is MDHEN and CDR2 SYDVKM. The CDR3 is 18 residues long. CDR3 region: CASSWRRHPKERNTEAFF. CDR3 nucleotides: TGTGCCAGCAGTTGGAGAAGGCATCCTAAAGAAAGGAACACTGAAGCTTTCTTT.

This clonotype was detected only a few times. The rearrangement links TRBV28 to TRBJ1-2; 11 nucleotides agree with TRBD1. CDR3 length: 17 residues. The germline CDR1 and CDR2 sequences are MDHEN and SYDVKM. The trim removed 3 bases at V and 8 bases at J, leaving 14 bases unmatched. CDR3 coding DNA: TGTGCCAGCAGTTTGTTGGTTCGGACAGGGGGCGGTCAAGGCTACACCTTC. The encoded protein is CASSLLVRTGGGQGYTF.

This clonotype was seen repeatedly, ten times or more. This chain joins TRBV6-5 and TRBJ1-1, with 7 bases that match TRBD1. The CDR3 consists of 13 residues. Germline V gene sequence: CDR1 MNHEY, CDR2 SVGAGI. J gave up 11 bases and V 2 bases, and 8 bases lay outside the gene matches. The CDR3 DNA sequence: TGTGCCAGCAGTTACGGGGCAACAGGGGAGGCTTTCTTT. Amino acids: CASSYGATGEAFF.

The CDR3: CASSQALGLLSGSYNEQFF. Written as DNA, the CDR3 is TGTGCCAGCAGCCAAGCCTTGGGGCTCCTCTCTGGGAGCTACAATGAGCAGTTCTTC. The V call is TRBV14, the J call TRBJ2-1; D possibly uses TRBD1 or TRBD2 (5 bases each). The germline V gene encodes CDR1 SGHDN and CDR2 FVKESK. The CDR3 is 19 amino acids. Trimming cost V 1 base and J 3 bases, with 22 bases left between them.

The rearrangement uses TRBV12-3 or TRBV12-4 and TRBJ2-1, with 10 bases aligning to TRBD2. CDR3 length equals 14 residues. V lost 7 bases to trimming and J lost 9 bases; unmatched junction nucleotides: 9. The CDR3 region is CASTESGRGLEQFF. CDR3 in DNA: TGTGCCAGCACGGAGAGCGGGAGGGGTCTTGAGCAGTTCTTC.

This clonotype occurred many times. The rearrangement uses TRBV7-9 and TRBJ2-5, with D maybe TRBD1 (6 bases). V lost 1 base to trimming and J lost 1 base, with 10 bases between them. The germline V gene has CDR1 SEHNR and CDR2 FQNEAQ (reference sequence). The CDR3 spans 15 residues. The CDR3 sequence: CASSLVGTPQETQYF. The CDR3 DNA is TGTGCCAGCAGCTTAGTCGGGACACCCCAAGAGACCCAGTACTTC.

This clonotype was recorded many times. The V and J genes are TRBV4-1 and TRBJ2-1, with 7 bases that match TRBD1. Germline CDR1 is MGHRA and CDR2 is YSYEKL. The V and J ends lost 4 bases and 6 bases, in that order; junction bases with no gene match: 9. The CDR3 has 15 residues. The CDR3, as DNA: TGCGCCAGCAGCCTACGGGACAGACACTCCAATGAGCAGTTCTTC. Its protein product is CASSLRDRHSNEQFF.

This clonotype was observed a handful of times. The CDR3 coding sequence is TGTGCCAGCAGTTACGCCAACAGGCGATCACCCCTCCACTTT. Protein product: CASSYANRRSPLHF. This rearrangement joins TRBV6-2 or TRBV6-3 to TRBJ1-6, with D perhaps matching TRBD1 (5 bases). V lost 2 bases and J 10 bases, leaving 12 bases between the germline ends. CDR3 length: 14 residues. CDR1 and CDR2 (germline): MNHEY, SVGEGT.

This clonotype was seen repeatedly, ten times or more. The V and J genes are TRBV4-1 and TRBJ2-7, with 11 bases lining up with TRBD1. The CDR3 spans 15 residues. Trimming removed 1 base from V and 2 bases from J; junction bases left unmatched: 1. Germline-derived CDR1 and CDR2 are MGHRA and YSYEKL. The CDR3: CASSQGTGGAYEQYF. The CDR3 DNA reads as TGCGCCAGCAGCCAAGGGACAGGGGGCGCCTACGAGCAGTACTTC.

The table lists this clonotype with many counts. V and J are TRBV7-2 and TRBJ1-5; D is uncertain. The CDR3 is 15 amino acids. The germline gives CDR1 SGHTA, CDR2 FQGNSA. Trimming cost V 1 base and J 0 bases, with 7 bases left between them. The CDR3 DNA reads TGTGCCAGCAGCTTAGGGCCAGCTAGCAATCAGCCCCAGCATTTT. Its translation: CASSLGPASNQPQHF.

This rearrangement joins TRBV4-1 to TRBJ1-2, with D maybe TRBD1 (5 bases). The V and J ends lost 0 bases and 5 bases respectively, with 13 bases between them. From germline, CDR1 is MGHRA and CDR2 YSYEKL. CDR3 length: 15 residues. CDR3 sequence (DNA): TGCGCCAGCAGCCAAGATGGTAGGGGACGTTATGGCTACACCTTC. It encodes CASSQDGRGRYGYTF.

The rearrangement joins TRBV19 to TRBJ1-4, with D unclear. The V end lost 5 bases, the J end lost 3 bases, and 16 bases lay between the germline ends. Per the germline V gene, CDR1 is LNHDA and CDR2 is SQIVND (reference sequence). The CDR3 runs to 16 residues. The CDR3 DNA follows: TGTGCCAGTAGTCCCTGGACGGTTGCTTCTAATGAAAAACTGTTTTTT. Translated, it gives CASSPWTVASNEKLFF.

The table lists this clonotype with a few counts. The chain couples TRBV6-9 to TRBJ2-5; D is unclear. V was trimmed by 3 bases and J by 4 bases, leaving 9 bases between them. Germline V gives CDR1 MNHGY, CDR2 SVAAGI. The CDR3 is 13 residues long. Written as DNA, the CDR3 is TGTGCCAGCAGTTACGGCCAGAGAGAGACCCAGTACTTC. This gives the protein CASSYGQRETQYF.

The chain combines TRBV29-1 with TRBJ2-5, with D hard to call. V was shortened by 3 bases and J by 2 bases, with 10 bases between the two germline ends. CDR1 and CDR2 from the germline V gene are SQVTM and ANQGSEA. This CDR3 is 13 amino acids long. Here the CDR3 DNA reads TGCAGCGTTGAGGGGTCGGAGCAAGAGACCCAGTACTTC. It codes for CSVEGSEQETQYF.

This clonotype was seen more than once but under ten times. This chain joins TRBV19 and TRBJ1-2; 7 bases agree with TRBD1. V dropped 6 bases and J dropped 4; count of bases not matched to a gene: 8. Germline V CDR1 and CDR2: LNHDA, SQIVND (reference sequence). CDR3 length: 14 residues. CDR3 DNA: TGTGCCAGTAGATCACGAGCAGGGGGCTATGGCTACACCTTC. It specifies CASRSRAGGYGYTF.

There are many counts of this clonotype. This chain connects TRBV12-3 or TRBV12-4 to TRBJ1-2; D not certain. V was cut by 2 bases and J by 8 bases, with 12 bases left in between. This CDR3 has 13 residues. CDR3 nucleotide sequence: TGTGCCAGCAGTTTATTGGAGTATGGAGGCTACACCTTC. This encodes CASSLLEYGGYTF.

V is TRBV19 and J is TRBJ1-1, with D perhaps TRBD1 (6 bases). The germline V gene has CDR1 LNHDA and CDR2 SQIVND (reference sequence). V was trimmed by 2 bases and J by 3 bases, leaving 7 bases between them. This CDR3 is built from 13 residues. The DNA for the CDR3 is TGTGCCAGTAGTATACAGGGGTACACTGAAGCTTTCTTT. Its protein is CASSIQGYTEAFF.

This clonotype was picked up a small number of times. The chain has TRBV25-1 and TRBJ2-5; 8 bases agree with TRBD1. Germline CDR1 MGHDK, CDR2 SYGVNS. Losses at the gene ends were 1 base for V and 5 bases for J; bases not matched to a gene: 3. The CDR3 runs to 14 residues. CDR3 in DNA: TGTGCCAGCAGTGAATTCAGGGGGCTGGAGACCCAGTACTTC. Amino acids: CASSEFRGLETQYF.